Presented here are 5 T cell receptor beta chains from one specimen sequenced in a study of cytomegalovirus exposure and HLA in healthy donors. Some clones are missing from TCRdb's copy, which holds only in-frame ones; the method was immunoSEQ multiplex PCR. This table has about 82,000 clones, just under 95% appearing once. Sequences were obtained from PBMCs. These receptors were taken from a man between 18 and 35 years old in good health and CMV-seronegative.

The genes are TRBV7-2 and TRBJ2-5; the match to TRBD2 covers 13 bases. CDR1 SGHTA and CDR2 FQGNSA come from the germline V gene. Unmatched junction bases numbered 0, after V lost 0 bases and J lost 2 bases. This CDR3 is built from 16 residues. CDR3 nucleotides: TGTGCCAGCAGCTTAGCGGGACTAGCGGGACAAGAGACCCAGTACTTC. This encodes CASSLAGLAGQETQYF. The whole variable domain, remainder taken from reference TRBV7-2 and TRBJ2-5, is GAGVSQSPSNKVTEKGKDVELRCDPISGHTALYWYRQSLGQGLEFLIYFQGNSAPDKSGLPSDRFSAERTGGSVSTLTIQRTQQEDSAVYLCASSLAGLAGQETQYFGPGTRLLVL.

The V call is TRBV27, the J call TRBJ1-6; 10 bases agree with TRBD1. The V gene's germline CDR1 is MNHEY and CDR2 SMNVEV (reference sequence). V shed 6 bases, J shed 6 bases, and the junction held 11 bases outside the gene matches. The CDR3 consists of 17 residues. CDR3 DNA: TGTGCCAGCAGCGGGGGGGGAAGGACAGGGGGTAATTCACCCCTCCACTTT. It translates to CASSGGGRTGGNSPLHF.

The chain carries TRBV6-5 and TRBJ1-2; tentative D call: TRBD1 (6 bases). Trimming took 5 bases from V and 8 from J, leaving 18 bases between them. The germline gives CDR1 MNHEY, CDR2 SVGAGI. The CDR3 has 14 residues. The chain's CDR3 is CASSPGGGAFGYTF. The CDR3 DNA follows: TGTGCCAGCAGTCCCGGGGGGGGCGCATTCGGCTACACCTTC.

V and J are TRBV4-3 and TRBJ2-1, with TRBD2 identical over 11 bases. The V gene end was trimmed by 0 bases and the J gene end by 14 bases; junction bases not matched to a gene: 12. The CDR3 is 16 amino acids. Germline V gives CDR1 LGHNA, CDR2 YSLEER. The CDR3 nucleotides are TGCGCCAGCAGCCAAGATAGGGCTAGCGGGAGGTGGGGGGAGTTCTTC. Translation: CASSQDRASGRWGEFF.

The chain combines TRBV4-3 with TRBJ2-2, with 9 positions matching TRBD1. Germline V gives CDR1 LGHNA, CDR2 YSLEER. This CDR3 contains 18 residues. Trimming removed 2 bases from V and 3 bases from J; junction bases left unmatched: 10. CDR3 sequence (DNA): TGCGCCAGCAGCCAATTGACATTCGGGACAGGGTACACCGGGGAGCTGTTTTTT. Amino acids: CASSQLTFGTGYTGELFF.